This entry is about one TCR beta chain. This clone was observed a few times. No cognate antigen has been identified for it. No base-level quality is on record; no much larger clone is a single base apart. The method was the immunoSEQ multiplex PCR assay. A mixture of 60 forward primers for TCR Vbeta segments and 13 reverse primers for TCR Jbeta segments was used in the multiplex PCR. The CDR3 region of rearranged TCR beta genes was amplified from genomic DNA with a multiplex PCR assay. On the Illumina HiSeq System, the amplified TCR beta libraries were sequenced as 87-base-pair reads. The authors' analysis ran thus. A later analysis counted approximately 74 million unique TCR beta chains across the 700 or so repertoires, and some 12 million of these chains were shared by at least two donors. To remove PCR and sequencing errors, raw reads were error-corrected and collapsed into unique sequences using a nearest-neighbor algorithm that merged closely related sequences. CDR3 sequences were aligned to IMGT reference sequences to assign V, D and J gene segments. For a sequence to be retained, a match of at least six nucleotides to both a V gene segment and a J gene segment was required. Rearrangements were called productive when the CDR3 lacked stop codons and stayed in frame with V and J; all others were non-productive. Following IMGT convention, CDR3 was defined as the stretch from the second conserved V-encoded cysteine to the conserved J-encoded phenylalanine. In an earlier analysis of more than 550 of the donors, sequences lacking an unambiguous match to a single V gene segment were excluded. In an earlier analysis of about 590 of the donors, a V segment was called functional when productive rearrangements were above 56.7%, and segregating when the standard deviation between donors exceeded 5%. A statistical classification framework was built to diagnose cytomegalovirus status from the catalog of TCR beta chain sequences. V and J gene assignment, in a later analysis, came from comparing TCR nucleotide sequences with IMGT/GENE-DB human TR gene sequences. Using the TCRdist pipeline, a later analysis assigned CDR3 sequences along with most-parsimonious VDJ recombination scenarios. In a later analysis, every TCR beta chain was defined by the combination of its CDR3 amino acid sequence and its V-gene family, and reads without a unique V-gene family were dropped. A later analysis removed 592 highly shared, low-generation-probability nucleotide sequences to deal with suspected cross-contamination and a sequencing artifact. In a later analysis, a clonal expansion index for each public chain was calculated from normalized within-repertoire ranks of inferred template counts. Generation probabilities in a later analysis came from a VDJ recombination model fitted to out-of-frame rearrangements, and those results were checked against IGoR. A later analysis scored TCR-TCR, TCR-HLA and TCR-CMV co-occurrence with hypergeometric tests, applying a repertoire-size bias correction to TCR pairs. False discovery rates were estimated in a later analysis by permuting HLA or CMV assignments 20 times. In a later analysis, co-occurring TCRs were grouped using DBSCAN, with TCRdist sequence similarity added in when clustering inside HLA-allele-positive subsets. Repertoires with fewer than 30,000 or more than 120,000 public chains, plus five repertoires with anomalous nucleotide sharing, were excluded from co-occurrence clustering. TCRdb limited this immuneACCESS table to in-frame rearrangements with V and J called. A share of clones is missing; checked studies link under half to unresolved V genes, and the rest is unexplained. V and J calls and clone size are those listed in that table; D and trimming were worked out from the DNA. The sample table holds some 110,000 clones, of which approximately 82% were seen once. Roughly 23% of the sample is in the top ten clones.

This record belongs to a study of cytomegalovirus exposure and HLA in healthy donors (TCRdb year 2017). As for the study more broadly: According to an earlier analysis of around 600 of the donors, about 179 million T cells yielded over 90 million unique TCR beta sequences and about 280 Gb of sequence data. Donor age, sex, ethnicity and CMV serostatus were collected together with the repertoire data. In the later analysis, no new phenotypic data were used to find candidate immune exposures; instead, reliance was placed on TCR beta sequences and their occurrence across donors. Every discovery cohort repertoire had been produced on one sequencing platform. HLA typing covered class I and class II loci at four-digit resolution. Genome-wide SNP genotypes for about three fifths of the roughly 670 donors were used in a later genetic analysis, which treated that subset as a discovery cohort. Among the roughly 410 genotyped donors, about 83% belonged to the genetic ancestry cluster associated with self-reported Caucasian donors. Typing coverage varied by locus: 629-630 donors for A, B, C, DRB1 and DQB1; more than 500 for DQA1; 600 to 610 for DPA1; fewer than 480 for DPB1. High-throughput TCR immunosequencing, statistical association of individual TCRs with disease status, and machine learning were combined to predict cytomegalovirus infection status. The study aimed to test whether signatures of past pathogen exposure could be identified by cataloging public T cell receptors. A few DR-DQ haplotypes were handled as single units for association and clustering because linkage in the cohort was strong. A separate validation cohort of roughly 130 different subjects was used in addition to the roughly 620-subject first cohort. An early release that covered some 640 HLA-typed donors contained about 300 gigabases of sequencing data and approximately 85 million unique TCR sequences. A later analysis re-analyzed previously published TCR beta repertoires from hundreds of donors and added high-resolution HLA genotyping to study TCR occurrence patterns. Using immunosequencing, the study profiled T cell repertoires from roughly 650 subjects and related those repertoires to cytomegalovirus serostatus. Among roughly 400 genotyped donors of the cohort, an average of roughly 230,000 unique TCR beta nucleotide sequences was sequenced per donor, of which about 18% were non-productive. An earlier analysis of 587 of the donors used high-throughput TCR beta sequencing to judge whether each TCR beta V gene segment behaved as functional or pseudogenic. Summary of the overall study and its limitations: Because HLA typing was missing for some donors at each locus, association tests included only the typed subset. At a false discovery rate of 0.05, a later analysis linked some 18,000 TCR beta sequences to specific HLA alleles. This cohort had only TCR beta chains sequenced, and the lack of alpha or paired-chain data limited which features could be detected. Across donors, most TCR sequences were observed very rarely, whereas some public TCRs were present in many individuals. Compared with equally common non-associated chains, HLA-associated TCR beta chains in a later analysis were more clonally expanded and had lower generation probabilities. A few of the identified cytomegalovirus-associated TCR beta chains were confirmed in vitro to be specific for cytomegalovirus antigens. In a later analysis, most CMV-associated TCR beta chains were found to appear HLA-restricted, with HLA associations seemingly driven largely by CMV exposure. Because counts were too low, roughly 18 rarely observed V segments, including chromosome 9 orphons, were left out of the earlier analysis of 587 of the donors. A later genetic analysis associated a missense DCLRE1C variant with V-gene and J-gene trimming of TCR beta chains, and an independent cohort replicated the association. In an earlier analysis of about 600 of the donors, most TCR beta V segments appeared in productive rearrangements about 87% or about 30% of the time, broadly matching IMGT annotations. A further reported finding was that TCR beta sequences accurately predicted the HLA-A and HLA-B alleles for most subjects in the first cohort. The classifier was reported to diagnose cytomegalovirus status with high specificity and sensitivity in both the original and validation cohorts. In the study, 150 to 200 TCR beta chains were listed as associated with cytomegalovirus. Linkage disequilibrium might explain the correlated functional status among segregating V segments, but an unknown experimental factor could not be ruled out. According to the authors, the approach could potentially be generalized to other disease states and immunological phenotypes. According to a later analysis, TCR association rates differed among HLA loci, with DRB1 alleles showing the most associated TCRs and HLA-C alleles showing the fewest. The only immune exposure information available for the cohort was CMV serostatus. Compared with the 666-donor mean, donors in an Asian-associated ancestry cluster had fewer N-insertions in productive TCRs, according to a later genetic analysis. Roughly uniform sequencing depth across donors was assumed in presence/absence analyses, although this assumption may not hold. When HLA alleles, especially DR and DQ, strongly co-occurred, TCR associations were difficult to assign to individual alleles. According to a later analysis, parvovirus B19, influenza, CMV and Epstein-Barr virus appeared linked to several top co-occurrence clusters. The sequencing pipeline was judged likely to have produced a cluster of highly shared sequence variants as a technical artifact.

The cohort was made up of 666 healthy bone marrow donors. Cohort members were all nominally healthy when sampled, although unrecorded immune exposures were likely present. The donor was CMV seropositive and was included in the group of approximately 300 seropositive cohort members. A peripheral blood sample was collected from each donor, and TCR beta sequencing was performed on peripheral blood mononuclear cells. The Qiagen DNeasy Blood Extraction Kit was used to extract genomic DNA from the blood cell samples. Sequencing was performed on PBMCs. The source of this sequence is a man aged 25 to 40 in good health and CMV-seropositive.

The bases read TGCGCCAGCAGCCAAGAAAGCAGGGGTACTCTCTATGGCTACACCTTC. Its translation reads: CASSQESRGTLYGYTF. This chain joins TRBV4-1 to TRBJ1-2; TRBD1 is possibly the D segment (6 matching bases). The CDR3 covers 16 residues, taking in both the cysteine and the phenylalanine. The kept DNA is CDR3 alone, 48 bases in frame from the first base. V lost 0 bases and J lost 4 bases; the stretch between them is 15 bases long. The germline V gene gives CDR1 as MGHRA and CDR2 as YSYEKL.